The sample holds many counts of the clone carrying this TCR beta chain. Its antigen remains unidentified. Every sequencing run gave over 200 million TCR-beta sequences, taken from 15-18 subjects. TCRdb re-analysed the 5' RACE reads in MiXCR, keeping a single row per CDR3 protein. The sample shows tens of thousands of distinct CDR3 sequences, just over 2.5% of them seen only once. The record originates from a study of neurological immune-mediated disorders. The study's findings and limits: Levels of TCR clonal expansion peaked in HTLV-1-associated myelopathy and reached their lowest in multiple sclerosis, under those of healthy controls.

The CDR3 is made up of 12 amino acids. Trimming cost V 5 bases and J 1 base, with 8 bases left between them. Per germline, CDR1 SQVTM and CDR2 ANQGSEA. The sequenced sample consisted of PBMCs. V gene TRBV29-1 combines with J gene TRBJ1-1, with a tentative D call TRBD1 (5 bases). This clonotype originated in a woman aged 25 to 39 with multiple sclerosis. This CDR3 reads CSVRTGNTEAFF. The CDR3, as DNA: TGCAGCGTTCGTACAGGGAACACTGAAGCTTTCTTT.